This TCR beta chain originates from a study of radiation and T cells in renal cell carcinoma. As for time point: blood 2 weeks post-SBRT. Treatment of the sample: 15 Gy SBRT to primary tumor, nephrectomy 4 weeks later. Radiation-treated patients gave blood at baseline, week 2 and week 4. This renal cell carcinoma was of the clear cell type. On this clone: What it binds is not known.

Libraries were prepared by immunoSEQ multiplex PCR; TCRdb keeps only in-frame clonotypes and omits some of them. The sample records 150,000 or so clones, roughly 89% being singletons. V lost 8 bases and J 4 bases, leaving 18 bases between the germline ends. Germline V gene data show CDR1 as MNHEY and CDR2 as SVGAGI. This CDR3 spans 15 amino acids. Study-level points and caveats: Top tumor clonotypes rose in blood 2 weeks post-radiation, then contracted.

This clonotype was sampled from a woman aged 45 to 65 with renal cell carcinoma. V is TRBV6-5 and J is TRBJ1-5; D unclear. The sequences come from blood, collected from a patient whose treatment included radiotherapy and nephrectomy. CDR3: CASLSRGPTNQPQHF. CDR3 nucleotide sequence: TGTGCCAGCTTAAGCCGAGGACCCACAAATCAGCCCCAGCATTTT.